This T cell receptor (beta chain) is from a study of monozygotic twins with inflammatory bowel disease. A template switching step added UMIs, each with a 6-nucleotide sample barcode. TCRdb reprocessed the 5' RACE reads; each CDR3 protein has one entry and no DNA is given. Its listing shows about 300,000 distinct CDR3 sequences. CDR3 length equals 15 residues. The germline V gene encodes CDR1 SGHTA and CDR2 FQGNSA. The chain recombines TRBV7-2 with TRBJ2-1; the TCRdb D gene call, TRBD1, has no DNA to confirm it. The source is a human donor with ulcerative colitis or Crohn's disease, or a healthy co-twin of an affected twin (not recorded which). The sequenced material came from blood. This CDR3 reads CASSPGGARYNEQFF.